A selection of T cell receptor beta chains follows, all from one sample in a study of blood T cell repertoires in COVID-19. Libraries were prepared by immunoSEQ multiplex PCR; TCRdb keeps only in-frame clonotypes and omits some of them. The sample yields 160,000 or so clones, 70% to 90% seen once. The specimen was peripheral blood. The receptors were sampled from a man between 35 and 55 years old with acute or convalescent COVID-19. Each CDR3 is given with its conserved first and last residue. D genes are given only for firm matches. Clone sizes are given selectively: once, few, many, or a class where the clone is expanded.

d_gene,abundance,j_gene,v_gene,CDR3aa,CDR3nt
NA,NA,TRBJ1-4,TRBV7-2,CASSLSRQGEKLFF,TGTGCCAGCAGCTTAAGTCGGCAGGGGGAAAAACTGTTTTTT
NA,few,TRBJ1-1,TRBV28,CASSVGQPYTEAFF,TGTGCCAGCAGTGTAGGACAGCCCTACACTGAAGCTTTCTTT
NA,NA,TRBJ2-5,TRBV5-8,CASSHRVPQETQYF,TGTGCCAGCAGCCACAGGGTTCCACAAGAGACCCAGTACTTC
NA,NA,TRBJ1-5,TRBV2,CASREQGNNQPQHF,TGTGCCAGCAGAGAACAGGGAAACAATCAGCCCCAGCATTTT
TRBD1,NA,TRBJ1-4,TRBV5-1,CASSLGDRALNEKLFF,TGCGCCAGCAGCCTGGGGGACAGGGCCCTTAATGAAAAACTGTTTTTT
NA,NA,TRBJ1-1,TRBV21-1,CASSGPPGHPRAFF,TGTGCCAGCAGCGGGCCTCCGGGACACCCAAGGGCTTTCTTT
NA,NA,TRBJ2-4,TRBV27,CASSLMGLRENIQYF,TGTGCCAGCAGTTTGATGGGCCTACGAGAAAACATTCAGTACTTC
NA,NA,TRBJ2-1,TRBV3-1/TRBV3-2,CASSQDGLVHDEQFF,TGTGCCAGCAGCCAAGATGGTCTAGTCCACGATGAGCAGTTCTTC
NA,NA,TRBJ1-5,TRBV5-5,CASSFQHSNQPQHF,TGTGCCAGCAGCTTCCAACATAGCAATCAGCCCCAGCATTTT
NA,NA,TRBJ1-5,TRBV30,CAWKNPGIGNQPQHF,TGTGCCTGGAAAAACCCAGGGATCGGCAATCAGCCCCAGCATTTT
NA,few,TRBJ1-2,TRBV7-2,CASRPNLDSGYTF,TGTGCCAGCAGACCTAATCTTGACTCGGGCTACACCTTC
NA,NA,TRBJ1-2,TRBV28,CASSLGQTNYGYTF,TGTGCCAGCAGTTTAGGGCAAACTAACTATGGCTACACCTTC
TRBD1,NA,TRBJ1-1,TRBV6-1,CASSEPRTGQNTEAFF,TGTGCCAGCAGTGAACCTCGGACAGGGCAGAACACTGAAGCTTTCTTT
NA,NA,TRBJ1-2,TRBV18,CASSPGTESYGYTF,TGTGCCAGCTCACCAGGCACAGAGAGTTATGGCTACACCTTC
TRBD1,NA,TRBJ2-7,TRBV19,CASQGQSYEQYF,TGTGCCAGTCAGGGACAGTCCTACGAGCAGTACTTC
NA,NA,TRBJ1-4,TRBV7-8,CASSLAWGGNEKLFF,TGTGCCAGCAGCTTAGCGTGGGGGGGTAATGAAAAACTGTTTTTT
NA,NA,TRBJ2-2,TRBV12-3/TRBV12-4,CASSPGTGELFF,TGTGCCAGCAGTCCGGGCACCGGGGAGCTGTTTTTT
TRBD2,NA,TRBJ2-1,TRBV28,CASSRTLAGGIGGQFF,TGTGCCAGCAGCCGAACCTTAGCGGGGGGGATCGGTGGGCAGTTCTTC
TRBD2,NA,TRBJ2-1,TRBV27,CASRSTSGGRNEQFF,TGTGCCAGCAGGTCGACTAGCGGGGGAAGGAATGAGCAGTTCTTC
TRBD2,NA,TRBJ2-3,TRBV11-2,CASSLGTSGGPSTDTQYF,TGTGCCAGCAGCTTAGGTACTAGCGGGGGGCCTAGCACAGATACGCAGTATTTT
NA,NA,TRBJ2-5,TRBV4-3,CASSQDLRDETQYF,TGCGCCAGCAGCCAAGATCTTCGGGATGAGACCCAGTACTTC
TRBD2,NA,TRBJ2-5,TRBV6-5,CASAGLAGGEETQYF,TGTGCCAGCGCGGGGCTAGCGGGGGGTGAAGAGACCCAGTACTTC
TRBD2,once,TRBJ2-2,TRBV3-1/TRBV3-2,CASSQSRGGAHTGELFF,TGTGCCAGCAGCCAAAGTCGCGGGGGGGCCCACACCGGGGAGCTGTTTTTT
TRBD2,few,TRBJ2-7,TRBV3-1/TRBV3-2,CASSLRGVYEQYF,TGTGCCAGCAGCCTACGGGGGGTCTACGAGCAGTACTTC
TRBD2,NA,TRBJ2-7,TRBV6-6,CASRSTSGGLGYEQYF,TGTGCCAGCAGGTCTACTAGCGGGGGATTGGGCTACGAGCAGTACTTC
NA,NA,TRBJ1-5,TRBV27,CASSPSGASNQPQHF,TGTGCCAGCAGTCCCTCAGGGGCAAGCAATCAGCCCCAGCATTTT
TRBD1,NA,TRBJ1-3,TRBV11-2,CASSASARGFGNTIYF,TGTGCCAGCAGCGCTAGCGCCAGGGGGTTTGGAAACACCATATATTTT
NA,NA,TRBJ1-5,TRBV28,CASITSGVTNQPQHF,TGTGCCAGCATCACCTCCGGGGTTACAAATCAGCCCCAGCATTTT
TRBD1,once,TRBJ1-6,TRBV6-6,CASSSGTGYDSPLHF,TGTGCCAGCAGCTCCGGGACAGGGTATGATTCACCCCTCCACTTT
TRBD2,few,TRBJ2-5,TRBV9,CASSVGLAGGLYQETQYF,TGTGCCAGCAGCGTAGGGCTAGCGGGGGGCCTGTACCAAGAGACCCAGTACTTC
NA,NA,TRBJ1-2,TRBV24-1,CATSDLTSRDGYTF,TGTGCCACCAGTGATTTGACGTCTAGAGATGGCTACACCTTC
TRBD1,NA,TRBJ1-4,TRBV9,CASSPGTGVNEKLFF,TGTGCCAGCAGCCCGGGGACAGGTGTAAATGAAAAACTGTTTTTT
NA,NA,TRBJ2-2,TRBV5-4,CASSLRERVNTGELFF,TGTGCCAGCAGCTTACGAGAGAGGGTGAACACCGGGGAGCTGTTTTTT
NA,NA,TRBJ2-5,TRBV11-3,CASSLYSETQYF,TGTGCCAGCAGCTTGTATTCAGAGACCCAGTACTTC
TRBD2,NA,TRBJ2-3,TRBV10-3,CAIRAGGADTQYF,TGTGCCATCCGAGCGGGGGGGGCAGATACGCAGTATTTT
NA,NA,TRBJ1-6,TRBV5-1,CASSGGYRTSDNSPLHF,TGCGCCAGCAGCGGTGGGTATAGGACATCCGATAATTCACCCCTCCACTTT
NA,NA,TRBJ2-3,TRBV18,CASSPADTQYF,TGTGCCAGCTCACCAGCGGATACGCAGTATTTT
TRBD1,NA,TRBJ2-2,TRBV5-1,CASSPGTGGYIGTGELFF,TGCGCCAGCAGCCCCGGGACAGGGGGCTATATCGGCACCGGGGAGCTGTTTTTT
NA,few,TRBJ2-7,TRBV2,CASSEGLALYEQYF,TGTGCCAGCAGTGAGGGGCTCGCCCTCTACGAGCAGTACTTC
NA,once,TRBJ2-2,TRBV4-1,CASRPLITDTGELFF,TGCGCCAGCAGACCCTTAATTACAGACACCGGGGAGCTGTTTTTT
TRBD1,NA,TRBJ1-1,TRBV10-3,CAISEGQGNSEAFF,TGTGCCATCAGTGAGGGACAGGGTAACTCTGAAGCTTTCTTT
TRBD1,NA,TRBJ1-1,TRBV5-4,CASSPPKQGEYTEAFF,TGTGCCAGCAGCCCACCCAAACAGGGGGAATACACTGAAGCTTTCTTT
TRBD1,NA,TRBJ1-1,TRBV7-2,CASSSDLRGRTEAFF,TGTGCCAGCAGCTCAGATCTCAGGGGGCGCACTGAAGCTTTCTTT
TRBD1,NA,TRBJ1-1,TRBV5-1,CASSGTGGEVTEAFF,TGCGCCAGCAGTGGGACAGGGGGCGAAGTCACTGAAGCTTTCTTT
NA,NA,TRBJ1-2,TRBV9,CASSALYTQSNYGYTF,TGTGCCAGCAGCGCATTATACACACAATCTAACTATGGCTACACCTTC
TRBD1,NA,TRBJ2-7,TRBV6-6,CASNSGTGTYEQYF,TGTGCCAGCAATTCCGGGACAGGAACCTACGAGCAGTACTTC
NA,NA,TRBJ2-7,TRBV28,CASSLPGRDSSYEQYF,TGTGCCAGCAGTCTACCCGGACGGGATTCCTCCTACGAGCAGTACTTC
TRBD1,NA,TRBJ1-2,TRBV29-1,CSVSIQDRSGYTF,TGCAGCGTTAGTATTCAGGACAGGTCGGGCTATACCTTC
NA,NA,TRBJ1-5,TRBV5-6,CASSLGVLTNQPQHF,TGTGCCAGCAGCTTGGGCGTTTTGACTAATCAGCCCCAGCATTTT
TRBD1,NA,TRBJ2-5,TRBV5-1,CASSLGGQGWETQYF,TGCGCCAGCAGCTTGGGAGGACAGGGATGGGAGACCCAGTACTTC
TRBD1,NA,TRBJ1-3,TRBV19,CASSPGTASGNTIYF,TGTGCCAGTAGTCCCGGGACAGCTTCTGGAAACACCATATATTTT
NA,NA,TRBJ2-4,TRBV19,CASSAPRATNIQYF,TGTGCCAGTAGTGCCCCCAGGGCGACAAACATTCAGTACTTC
NA,NA,TRBJ2-5,TRBV30,CAWLGGETQYF,TGTGCCTGGTTGGGGGGAGAGACCCAGTACTTC
NA,NA,TRBJ1-6,TRBV2,CANRPGSSSYNSPLHF,TGTGCCAACAGACCGGGGAGTAGCTCCTATAATTCACCCCTCCACTTT
NA,NA,TRBJ2-6,TRBV30,CACDTSGANVLTF,TGTGCCTGCGACACCTCTGGGGCCAACGTCCTGACTTTC
TRBD1,NA,TRBJ1-3,TRBV9,CASSVGYRGTGNTIYF,TGTGCCAGCAGCGTAGGATACAGGGGTACTGGAAACACCATATATTTT
NA,NA,TRBJ2-7,TRBV6-6,CASRYSGDFLYEQYF,TGTGCCAGCAGATATTCCGGGGACTTCCTCTACGAGCAGTACTTC